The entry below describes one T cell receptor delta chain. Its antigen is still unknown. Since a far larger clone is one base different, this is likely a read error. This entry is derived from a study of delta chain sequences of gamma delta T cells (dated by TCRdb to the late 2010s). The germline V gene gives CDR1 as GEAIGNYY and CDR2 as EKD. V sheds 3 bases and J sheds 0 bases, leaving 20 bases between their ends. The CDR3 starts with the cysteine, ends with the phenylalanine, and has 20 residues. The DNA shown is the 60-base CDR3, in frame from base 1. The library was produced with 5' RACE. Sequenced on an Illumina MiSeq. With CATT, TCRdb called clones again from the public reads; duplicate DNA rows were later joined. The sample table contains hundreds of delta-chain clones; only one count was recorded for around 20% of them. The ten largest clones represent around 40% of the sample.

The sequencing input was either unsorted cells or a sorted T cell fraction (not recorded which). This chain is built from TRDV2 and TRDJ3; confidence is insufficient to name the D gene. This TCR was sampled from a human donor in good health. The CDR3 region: CACDAPGATPGSWDTRQMFF. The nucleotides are TGTGCCTGTGACGCACCCGGGGCCACCCCAGGCTCCTGGGACACCCGACAGATGTTTTTC.